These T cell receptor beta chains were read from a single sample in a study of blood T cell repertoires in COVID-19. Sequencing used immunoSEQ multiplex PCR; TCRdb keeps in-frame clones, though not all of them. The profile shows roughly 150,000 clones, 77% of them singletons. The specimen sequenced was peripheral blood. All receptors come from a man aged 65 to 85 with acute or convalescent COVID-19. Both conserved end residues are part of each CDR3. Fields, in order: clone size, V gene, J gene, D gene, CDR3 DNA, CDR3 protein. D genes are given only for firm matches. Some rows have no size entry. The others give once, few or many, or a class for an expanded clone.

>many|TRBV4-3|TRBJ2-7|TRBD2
TGCGCCAGCAGCCAGTTGGCCGGGACTAGCGGGAGTGGGGAAAGGAGCGAGCAGTACTTC
CASSQLAGTSGSGERSEQYF
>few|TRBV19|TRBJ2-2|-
TGTGCCAGTAGTATGGTCTCTCTGAGCACCGGGGAGCTGTTTTTT
CASSMVSLSTGELFF
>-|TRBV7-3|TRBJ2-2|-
TGTGCCAGCAGCGAATCCGGGACATTGAATGCCGGGGAGCTGTTTTTT
CASSESGTLNAGELFF
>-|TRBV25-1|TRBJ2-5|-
TGTGCCAGCAGATCGGAGGGAGACCAACAAGAGACCCAGTACTTC
CASRSEGDQQETQYF
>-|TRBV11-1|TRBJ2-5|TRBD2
TGTGCCAGCAGCTTAGTCGGCGGGGGGAAAGAGACCCAGTACTTC
CASSLVGGGKETQYF
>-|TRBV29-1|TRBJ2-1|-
TGCAGCGTTACACCTTGGGAGAACTCCTACAATGAGCAGTTCTTC
CSVTPWENSYNEQFF
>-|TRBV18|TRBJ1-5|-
TGTGCCAGCTCACCACCCGGGGGTAGGGGTCAGCCCCAGCATTTT
CASSPPGGRGQPQHF
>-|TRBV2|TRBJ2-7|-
TGTGCCAGCAGTGAACAGGGCTTGAGTGAGCAGTACTTC
CASSEQGLSEQYF
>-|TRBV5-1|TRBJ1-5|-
TGCGCCAGCAGCCCCGACAACAATCAGCCCCAGCATTTT
CASSPDNNQPQHF
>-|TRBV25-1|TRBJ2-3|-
TGTGCCAGCAGTGAGAGGGTTAGCACAGATACGCAGTATTTT
CASSERVSTDTQYF
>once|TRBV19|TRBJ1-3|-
TGTGCCAGTAGCCCGGGGGGGAGCTCTGGAAACACCATATATTTT
CASSPGGSSGNTIYF
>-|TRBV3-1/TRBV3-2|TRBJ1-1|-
TGTGCCAGCAGCCAAGGTTCACTTGAAGCTTTCTTT
CASSQGSLEAFF
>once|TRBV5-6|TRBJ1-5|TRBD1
TGTGCCAGCAGCTTGGGACAGGGTGGCCAGCCCCAGCATTTT
CASSLGQGGQPQHF
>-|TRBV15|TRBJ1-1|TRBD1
TGTGCCACCAAGGTAGGGGGCGGTGAAGCTTTCTTT
CATKVGGGEAFF
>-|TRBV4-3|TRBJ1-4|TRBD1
TGCGCCAGCAGCCAAGATAGGGGGACAGTTACCCTCTCTAATGAAAAACTGTTTTTT
CASSQDRGTVTLSNEKLFF
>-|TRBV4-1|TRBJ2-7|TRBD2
TGCGCCAGCAGCCACCATAGCGGGGGCGGCTCCTACGAGCAGTACTTC
CASSHHSGGGSYEQYF
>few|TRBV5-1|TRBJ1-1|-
TGCGCCAGCAGCTTGTATGGGGAGGTAGGGACTGAAGCTTTCTTT
CASSLYGEVGTEAFF
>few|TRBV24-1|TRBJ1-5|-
TGTGCCACCAGTGACCCAGGGTCTAGCAATCAGCCCCAGCATTTT
CATSDPGSSNQPQHF
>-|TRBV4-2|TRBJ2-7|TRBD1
TGTGCCAGCAGCCAAGGTCAGGGACAGTGGCCCAACGAGCAGTACTTC
CASSQGQGQWPNEQYF
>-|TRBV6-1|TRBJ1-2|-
TGTGCCAGCAGTGAAGAACAGGGATTTAGTTATGGCTACACCTTC
CASSEEQGFSYGYTF
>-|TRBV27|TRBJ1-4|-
TGTGCCAGCAGTTTAAGAGGCCTCCCAACTAATGAAAAACTGTTTTTT
CASSLRGLPTNEKLFF
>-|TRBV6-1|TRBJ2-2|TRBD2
TGTGCCAGCAGTGCAGGGACTAGCGGCTTAGGCGGGGAGCTGTTTTTT
CASSAGTSGLGGELFF
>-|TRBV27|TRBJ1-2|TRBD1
TGTGCCAGCAGTGCCCGGACAGGGGACGTATTCGGCTACACCTTC
CASSARTGDVFGYTF
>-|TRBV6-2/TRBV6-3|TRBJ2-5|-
TGTGCCAGCAGTTACTCGCGCGGGGCGTCGGCCCAGTACTTC
CASSYSRGASAQYF
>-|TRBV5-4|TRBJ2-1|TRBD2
TGTGCCAGCAGCTCGGGGGGGCCGAGCTCCTACAATGAGCAGTTCTTC
CASSSGGPSSYNEQFF
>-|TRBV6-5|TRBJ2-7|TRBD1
TGTGCCAGCAGTTATAATAACAGGGGCTGGGAGCAGTACTTC
CASSYNNRGWEQYF
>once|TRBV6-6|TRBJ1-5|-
TGTGCCAGCAGTTACCTAGTAGGTCATCGGGGGCAGCCCCAGCATTTT
CASSYLVGHRGQPQHF
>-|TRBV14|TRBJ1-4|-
TGTGCCAGCAGCCAAGAATCAACAACTAATGAAAAACTGTTTTTT
CASSQESTTNEKLFF
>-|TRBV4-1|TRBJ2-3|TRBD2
TGCGCCAGCAGCCAAGTTGCTGGCGGGAGGGGGCCAGATACGCAGTATTTT
CASSQVAGGRGPDTQYF
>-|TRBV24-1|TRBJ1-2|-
TGTGCCACCAGTGAGTCGCAGGGGTATGGCTACACCTTC
CATSESQGYGYTF
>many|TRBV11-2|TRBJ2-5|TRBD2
TGTGCCAGCAGCTATCAGGGACTAGCGGGAAGGGAGACCCAGTACTTC
CASSYQGLAGRETQYF
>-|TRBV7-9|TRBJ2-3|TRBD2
TGTGCCAGCAGCCCAGTCCGGGAGCGGGGTAGCACAGATACGCAGTATTTT
CASSPVRERGSTDTQYF
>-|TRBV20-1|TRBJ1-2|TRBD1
TGCAGTGGACAGGGGAATGGCTACACCTTC
CSGQGNGYTF
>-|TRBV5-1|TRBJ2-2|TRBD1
TGCGCCAGCAGCCCGGGGACAGGGGTCGCCGGGGAGCTGTTTTTT
CASSPGTGVAGELFF
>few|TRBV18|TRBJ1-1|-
TGTGCCAGCTCATCTGACAAGAACACTGAAGCTTTCTTT
CASSSDKNTEAFF
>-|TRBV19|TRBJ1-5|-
TGTGCCAGTAGTATCTCCCCCCAGCCCCAGCATTTT
CASSISPQPQHF
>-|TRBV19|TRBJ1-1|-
TGTGCCAGTAGTATTGGTACAGGGTTTGAAGCTTTCTTT
CASSIGTGFEAFF
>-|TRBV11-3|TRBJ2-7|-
TGTGCCAGCAGCTCCGGGACTGGCCTCTACGAGCAGTACTTC
CASSSGTGLYEQYF
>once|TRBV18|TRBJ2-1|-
TGTGCCAGCTCACCACCCAAGGACAGCTACAATGAGCAGTTCTTC
CASSPPKDSYNEQFF
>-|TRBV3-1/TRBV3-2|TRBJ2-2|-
TGTGCCAGCAGCCAAGATCGCGGGGCCGCGAACACCGGGGAGCTGTTTTTT
CASSQDRGAANTGELFF
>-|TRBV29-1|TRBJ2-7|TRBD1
TGCAGCGTTGTAACCAGGGGGAAGGTCTACGAGCAGTACTTC
CSVVTRGKVYEQYF
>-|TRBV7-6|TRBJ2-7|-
TGTGCCAGCAGCCCGGGGACAGAGCAGTACTTC
CASSPGTEQYF
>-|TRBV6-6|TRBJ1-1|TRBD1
TGTGCCAGCAGCCTGGGACAGCCCAACACTGAAGCTTTCTTT
CASSLGQPNTEAFF
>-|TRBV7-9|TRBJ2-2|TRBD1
TGTGCCAGCAGCTTTTTGACAGGGGGAACCGGGGAGCTGTTTTTT
CASSFLTGGTGELFF
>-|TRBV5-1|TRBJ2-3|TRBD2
TGCGCCAGCAGCTGGGGACTAGCGTCCACAGATACGCAGTATTTT
CASSWGLASTDTQYF
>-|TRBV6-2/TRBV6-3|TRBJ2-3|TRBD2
TGTGCCAGCAGTTATGGACTAGCGGGGGGCCTGGGTAGCACAGATACGCAGTATTTT
CASSYGLAGGLGSTDTQYF
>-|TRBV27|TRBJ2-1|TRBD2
TGTGCCAGCAGAAAAGCGGGGGGGCCGAATGAGCAGTTCTTC
CASRKAGGPNEQFF
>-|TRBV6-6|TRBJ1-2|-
TGTGCCAGCAGCCAACAGATACTTAACTATGGCTACACCTTC
CASSQQILNYGYTF
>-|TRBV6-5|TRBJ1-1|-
TGTGCCAGCATCGTCATGGGGGGGGCTGAAGCTTTCTTT
CASIVMGGAEAFF
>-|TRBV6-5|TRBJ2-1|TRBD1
TGTGCCAGCAGTCCGGGACAGGGCTACAATGAGCAGTTCTTC
CASSPGQGYNEQFF
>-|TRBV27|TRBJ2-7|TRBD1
TGTGCCAGCAGTTCCAGACAGGGGGCCTACGAGCAGTACTTC
CASSSRQGAYEQYF